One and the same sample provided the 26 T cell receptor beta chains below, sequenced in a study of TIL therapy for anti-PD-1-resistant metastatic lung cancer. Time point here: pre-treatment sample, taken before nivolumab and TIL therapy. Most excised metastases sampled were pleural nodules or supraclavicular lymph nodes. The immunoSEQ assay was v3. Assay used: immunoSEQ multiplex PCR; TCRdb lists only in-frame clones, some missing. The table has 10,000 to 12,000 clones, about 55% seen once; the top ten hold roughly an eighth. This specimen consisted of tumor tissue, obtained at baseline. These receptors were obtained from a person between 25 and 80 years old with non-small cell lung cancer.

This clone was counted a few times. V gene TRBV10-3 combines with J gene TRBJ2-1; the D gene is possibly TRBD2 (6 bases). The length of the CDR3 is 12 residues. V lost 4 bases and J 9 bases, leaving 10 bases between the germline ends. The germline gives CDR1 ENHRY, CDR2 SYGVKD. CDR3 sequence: CAISVGGSEQFF. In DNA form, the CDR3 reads TGTGCCATCAGTGTTGGGGGGAGTGAGCAGTTCTTC.

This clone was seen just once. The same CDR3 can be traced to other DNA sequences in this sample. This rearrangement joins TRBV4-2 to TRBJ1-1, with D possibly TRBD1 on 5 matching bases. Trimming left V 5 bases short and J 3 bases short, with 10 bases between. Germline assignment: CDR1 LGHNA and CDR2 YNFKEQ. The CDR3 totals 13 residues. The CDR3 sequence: CASSAGVHTEAFF. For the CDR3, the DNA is TGTGCCAGCAGCGCGGGGGTACACACTGAAGCTTTCTTT.

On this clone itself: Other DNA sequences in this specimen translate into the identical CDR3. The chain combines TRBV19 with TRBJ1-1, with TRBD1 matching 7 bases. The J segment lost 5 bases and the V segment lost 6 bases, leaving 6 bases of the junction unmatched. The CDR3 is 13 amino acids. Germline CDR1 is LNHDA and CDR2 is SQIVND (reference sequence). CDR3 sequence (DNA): TGTGCCAGTAGAGAACAGGGGAGGACTGAAGCTTTCTTT. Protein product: CASREQGRTEAFF.

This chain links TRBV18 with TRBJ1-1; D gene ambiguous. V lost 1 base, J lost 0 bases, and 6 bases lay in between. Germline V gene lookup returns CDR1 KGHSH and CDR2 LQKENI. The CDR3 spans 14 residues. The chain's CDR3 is CASSPLIVNTEAFF. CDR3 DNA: TGTGCCAGCTCACCACTCATAGTGAACACTGAAGCTTTCTTT.

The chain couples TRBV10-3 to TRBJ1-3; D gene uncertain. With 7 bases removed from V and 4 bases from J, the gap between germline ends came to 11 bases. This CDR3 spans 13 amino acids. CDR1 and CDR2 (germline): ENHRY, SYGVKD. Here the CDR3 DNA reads TGTGCCATCACCCCATCCTTGGGAAACACCATATATTTT. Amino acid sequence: CAITPSLGNTIYF.

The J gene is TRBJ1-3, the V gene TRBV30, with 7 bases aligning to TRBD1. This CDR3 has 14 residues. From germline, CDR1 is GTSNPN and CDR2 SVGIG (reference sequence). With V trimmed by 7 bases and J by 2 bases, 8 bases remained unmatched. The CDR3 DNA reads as TGTGCCTTGACAGGGAAGGGAACTGGAAACACCATATATTTT. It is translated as CALTGKGTGNTIYF.

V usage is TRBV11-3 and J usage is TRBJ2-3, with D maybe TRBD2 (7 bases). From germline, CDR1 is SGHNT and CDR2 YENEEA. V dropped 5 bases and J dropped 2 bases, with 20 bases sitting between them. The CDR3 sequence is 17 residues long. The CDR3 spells CASSPHPRGRDTDTQYF. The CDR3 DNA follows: TGTGCCAGCAGCCCCCACCCTAGGGGGAGGGACACAGATACGCAGTATTTT.

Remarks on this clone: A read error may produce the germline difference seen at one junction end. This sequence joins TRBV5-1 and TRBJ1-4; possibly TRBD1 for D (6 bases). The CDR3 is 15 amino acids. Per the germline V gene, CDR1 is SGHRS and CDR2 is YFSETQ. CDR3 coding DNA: TGCGCCAGCAGCGGACTTACAGGGACTAGTGAAAAACTGTTTTTT. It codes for CASSGLTGTSEKLFF. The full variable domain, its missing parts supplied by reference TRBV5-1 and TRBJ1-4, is KAGVTQTPRYLIKTRGQQVTLSCSPISGHRSVSWYQQTPGQGLQFLFEYFSETQRNKGNFPGRFSGRQFSNSRSEMNVSTLELGDSALYLCASSGLTGTSEKLFFGSGTQLSVL.

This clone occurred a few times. CDR3 amino acids: CASSFRSGYGQPQHF. CDR3 in DNA: TGTGCCAGCAGCTTTCGGTCAGGGTACGGGCAGCCCCAGCATTTT. This rearrangement joins TRBV7-2 to TRBJ1-5; D may be TRBD1 (5 bases). Germline CDR1 SGHTA, CDR2 FQGNSA. Trimming shortened V by 3 bases and J by 7 bases, and 16 bases separated the two germline ends. The CDR3 is 15 residues long.

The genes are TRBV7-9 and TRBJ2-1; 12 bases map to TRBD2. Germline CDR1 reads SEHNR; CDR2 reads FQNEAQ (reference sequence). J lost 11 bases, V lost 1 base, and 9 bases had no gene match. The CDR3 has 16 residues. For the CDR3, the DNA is TGTGCCAGCAGCTTAGAATTCCGACTAGCGGGGGTTCAGCAGTTCTTC. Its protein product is CASSLEFRLAGVQQFF.

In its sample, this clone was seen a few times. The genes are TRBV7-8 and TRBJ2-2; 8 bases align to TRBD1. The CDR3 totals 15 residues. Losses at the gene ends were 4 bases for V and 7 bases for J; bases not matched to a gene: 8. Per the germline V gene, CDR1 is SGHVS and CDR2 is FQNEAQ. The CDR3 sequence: CASSSMAGGSGELFF. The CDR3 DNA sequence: TGTGCCAGCAGCTCAATGGCAGGGGGCAGCGGGGAGCTGTTTTTT.

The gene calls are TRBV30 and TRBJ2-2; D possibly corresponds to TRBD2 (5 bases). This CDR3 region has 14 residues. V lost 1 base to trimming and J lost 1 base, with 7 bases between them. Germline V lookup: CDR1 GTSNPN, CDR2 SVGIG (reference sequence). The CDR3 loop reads CAWSAGMNTGELFF. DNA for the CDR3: TGTGCCTGGAGTGCCGGGATGAACACCGGGGAGCTGTTTTTT.

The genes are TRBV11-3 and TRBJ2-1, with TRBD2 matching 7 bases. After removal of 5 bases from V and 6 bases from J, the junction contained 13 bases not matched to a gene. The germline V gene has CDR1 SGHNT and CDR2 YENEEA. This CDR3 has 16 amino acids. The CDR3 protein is CASSDPARDYSNEQFF. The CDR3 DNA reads TGTGCCAGCAGCGACCCGGCCCGGGACTACTCCAATGAGCAGTTCTTC.

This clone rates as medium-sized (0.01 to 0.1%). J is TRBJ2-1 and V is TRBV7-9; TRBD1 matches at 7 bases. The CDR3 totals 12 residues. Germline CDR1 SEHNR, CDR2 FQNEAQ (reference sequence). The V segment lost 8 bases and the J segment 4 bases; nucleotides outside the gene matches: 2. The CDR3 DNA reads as TGTGCCAGCGGGGACAGATACAATGAGCAGTTCTTC. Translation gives CASGDRYNEQFF.

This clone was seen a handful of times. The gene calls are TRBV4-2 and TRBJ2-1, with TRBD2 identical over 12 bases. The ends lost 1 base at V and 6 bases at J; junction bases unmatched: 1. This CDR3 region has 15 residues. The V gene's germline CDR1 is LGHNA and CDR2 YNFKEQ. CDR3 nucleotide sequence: TGTGCCAGCAGCCAAGGACTAGCGGGAGTCAATGAGCAGTTCTTC. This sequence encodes CASSQGLAGVNEQFF.

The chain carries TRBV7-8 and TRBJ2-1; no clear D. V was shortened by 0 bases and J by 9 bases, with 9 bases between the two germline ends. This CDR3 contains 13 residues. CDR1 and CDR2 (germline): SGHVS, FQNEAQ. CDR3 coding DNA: TGTGCCAGCAGCTTAGCGCAGCGAGCTGAGCAGTTCTTC. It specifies CASSLAQRAEQFF.

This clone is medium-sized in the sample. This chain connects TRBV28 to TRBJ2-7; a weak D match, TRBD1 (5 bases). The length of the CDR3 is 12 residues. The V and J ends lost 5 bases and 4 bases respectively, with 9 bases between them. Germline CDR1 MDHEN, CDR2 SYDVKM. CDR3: CASSADKYEQYF. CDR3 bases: TGTGCCAGCAGTGCGGACAAATACGAGCAGTACTTC.

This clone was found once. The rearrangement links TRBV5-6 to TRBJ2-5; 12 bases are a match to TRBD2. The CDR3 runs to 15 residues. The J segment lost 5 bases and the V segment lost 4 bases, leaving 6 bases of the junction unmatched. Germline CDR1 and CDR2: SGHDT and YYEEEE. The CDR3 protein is CASSLLAGGRETQYF. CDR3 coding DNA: TGTGCCAGCAGCCTACTAGCGGGAGGTCGGGAGACCCAGTACTTC.

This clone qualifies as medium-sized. The CDR3 loop reads CASSFGTGDLHEQYF. DNA of the CDR3: TGCGCCAGCAGCTTCGGGACAGGGGACTTACACGAGCAGTACTTC. The chain joins TRBV5-1 to TRBJ2-7; 10 bases agree with TRBD1. After removal of 2 bases from V and 5 bases from J, the junction contained 7 bases not matched to a gene. The CDR3 runs to 15 residues. CDR1 and CDR2 from the germline V gene are SGHRS and YFSETQ.

The CDR3 loop reads CATSRDIAGTGKHEQFF. In DNA form, the CDR3 reads TGTGCCACCAGCAGAGATATAGCCGGGACAGGGAAACATGAGCAGTTCTTC. This chain connects TRBV15 to TRBJ2-1; the match to TRBD1 covers 9 bases. This CDR3 has 17 residues. Trimming cost V 0 bases and J 8 bases; bases outside gene matches: 11. The germline V gene has CDR1 LNHNV and CDR2 YYDKDF (reference sequence).

The CDR3 nucleotides read TGTGCCAGCACCCCAGACGCTAGCGGGGGGGGCTACGAGCAGTACTTC. Its protein is CASTPDASGGGYEQYF. The V gene is TRBV2, the J gene TRBJ2-7, with TRBD2 matching over 12 bases. The CDR3 extends over 16 amino acids. Germline loops: CDR1 SNHLY, CDR2 FYNNEI. Unmatched junction bases numbered 10, after V lost 7 bases and J lost 3 bases.

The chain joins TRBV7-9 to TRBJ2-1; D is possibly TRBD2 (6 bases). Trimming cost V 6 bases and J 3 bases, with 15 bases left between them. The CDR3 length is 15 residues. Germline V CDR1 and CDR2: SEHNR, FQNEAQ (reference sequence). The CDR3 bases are TGTGCCAGCAGAGGCGGGGCGAGTTTCTACAATGAGCAGTTCTTC. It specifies CASRGGASFYNEQFF.

Here the CDR3 reads CASSPNRIDTQYF. The CDR3 coding sequence is TGTGCCAGCAGCCCCAATAGGATAGATACGCAGTATTTT. The rearrangement uses TRBV7-8 and TRBJ2-3; D not certain. Trimming cost V 5 bases and J 5 bases, with 11 bases left between them. Germline V gives CDR1 SGHVS, CDR2 FQNEAQ. The CDR3 has 13 residues.

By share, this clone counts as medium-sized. CDR3 DNA sequence: TGTGCCAGCAGCCAACAGGGTCGCAACACTGAAGCTTTCTTT. It codes for CASSQQGRNTEAFF. V and J are TRBV5-4 and TRBJ1-1, with D possibly TRBD1 on 6 matching bases. Germline CDR1 SGHNT, CDR2 YYREEE (reference sequence). The CDR3 is 14 amino acids. Trimming removed 4 bases from V and 2 bases from J, with 12 bases in between.

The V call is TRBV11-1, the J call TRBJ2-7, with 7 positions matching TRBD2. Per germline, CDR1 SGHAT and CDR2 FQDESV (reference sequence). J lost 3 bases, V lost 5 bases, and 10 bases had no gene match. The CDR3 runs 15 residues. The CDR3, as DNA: TGTGCCAGCAGCCCGCAAGCGGGAATACACTACGAGCAGTACTTC. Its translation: CASSPQAGIHYEQYF.

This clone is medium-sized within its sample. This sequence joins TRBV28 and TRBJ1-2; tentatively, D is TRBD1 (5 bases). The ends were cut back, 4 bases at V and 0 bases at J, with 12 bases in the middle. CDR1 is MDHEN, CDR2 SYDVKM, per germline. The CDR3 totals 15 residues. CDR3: CASSSRDGANYGYTF. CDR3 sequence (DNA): TGTGCCAGCAGTTCTAGGGACGGTGCTAACTATGGCTACACCTTC.